The TCR beta chain described here comes from a study of blood T cell repertoires in COVID-19. Study details: The United States, Italy and Spain were the sources of the acute and convalescent COVID-19 samples. Sources were T cells, B-cell-depleted T cells, or PBMCs; the material itself was cDNA or gDNA.

Authors' data handling: Reference gene primer amplification gave estimated nucleated cell counts. Only in-frame clones appear in the TCRdb table, and some are missing; sequencing was by immunoSEQ multiplex PCR. V and J calls and clone size are copied from that table; D and trimming were computed from the DNA. The data contain about 200,000 clones, around 80% of them singletons. The V end was cut by 4 bases, the J end by 5 bases, with 8 bases between. CDR3 size: 12 residues. Germline V CDR1 and CDR2: SGHDN, FVKESK. This TCR was sampled from a woman in her seventies with acute or convalescent COVID-19. Material for sequencing was peripheral blood. The rearrangement links TRBV14 to TRBJ1-2; perhaps TRBD1 as D (5 bases). CDR3 bases: TGTGCCAGCAGCCGTGGACATTATGGCTACACCTTC. Encoded protein: CASSRGHYGYTF.